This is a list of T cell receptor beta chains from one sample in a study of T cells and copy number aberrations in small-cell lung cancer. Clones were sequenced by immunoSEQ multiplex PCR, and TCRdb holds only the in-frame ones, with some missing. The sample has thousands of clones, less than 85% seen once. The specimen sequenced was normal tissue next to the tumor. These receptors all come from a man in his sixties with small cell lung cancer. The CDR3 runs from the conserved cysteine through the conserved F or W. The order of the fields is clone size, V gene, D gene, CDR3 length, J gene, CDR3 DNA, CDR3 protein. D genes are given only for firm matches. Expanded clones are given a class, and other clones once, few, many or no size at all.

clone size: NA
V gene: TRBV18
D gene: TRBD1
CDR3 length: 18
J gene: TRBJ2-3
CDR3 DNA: TGTGCCAGCTCACCGTCTCAACCGGGACAGGGGAGCACAGATACACAGTATTTT
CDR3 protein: CASSPSQPGQGSTDTQYF

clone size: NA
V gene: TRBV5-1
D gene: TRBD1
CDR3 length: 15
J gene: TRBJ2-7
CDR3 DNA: TGCGCCAGCAGCTTGGCCTGGGACAGGGTCTACGAGCAGTACTTC
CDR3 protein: CASSLAWDRVYEQYF

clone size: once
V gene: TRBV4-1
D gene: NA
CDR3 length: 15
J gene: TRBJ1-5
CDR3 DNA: TGCGCCAGCAGCCAGGAGACGGTCCCGGGGCGGCCCCAGCATTTT
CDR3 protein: CASSQETVPGRPQHF

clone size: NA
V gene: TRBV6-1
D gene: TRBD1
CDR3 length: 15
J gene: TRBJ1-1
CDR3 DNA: TGTGCCAGCAGCCGGACAGGGGGCGTGAGCACTGAAGCTTTCTTT
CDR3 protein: CASSRTGGVSTEAFF

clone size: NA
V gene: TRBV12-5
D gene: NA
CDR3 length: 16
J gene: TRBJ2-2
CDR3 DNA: TGTGCTAGTGGTTTCCAGAGCGGAGGTCAAACCGGGGAGCTGTTTTTT
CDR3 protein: CASGFQSGGQTGELFF

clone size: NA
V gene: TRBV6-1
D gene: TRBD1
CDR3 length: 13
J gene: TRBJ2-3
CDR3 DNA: TGTGCCAGCAGTGGTCAAGGGGGCGGTACGCAGTATTTT
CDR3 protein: CASSGQGGGTQYF

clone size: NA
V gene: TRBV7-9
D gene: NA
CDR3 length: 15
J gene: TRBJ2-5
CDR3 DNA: TGTGCCAGCAGCCTTGGGACTTTTAACCAAGAGACCCAGTACTTC
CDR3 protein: CASSLGTFNQETQYF

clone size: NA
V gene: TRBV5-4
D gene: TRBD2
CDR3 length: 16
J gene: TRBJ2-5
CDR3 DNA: TGTGCCAGCAGCTTGGGACTAGCGGGAGGGAAAGAGACCCAGTACTTC
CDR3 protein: CASSLGLAGGKETQYF

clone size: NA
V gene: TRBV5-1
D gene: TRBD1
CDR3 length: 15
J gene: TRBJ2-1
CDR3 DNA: TGCGCCAGCAGCTTGGTGGGACAGGGGTTGAATGAGCAGTTCTTC
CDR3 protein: CASSLVGQGLNEQFF

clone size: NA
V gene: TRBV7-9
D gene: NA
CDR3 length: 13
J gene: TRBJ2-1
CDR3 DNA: TGTGCCAGCAGCTTAGCCGGGACATCCGAGGGGTTCTTC
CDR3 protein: CASSLAGTSEGFF

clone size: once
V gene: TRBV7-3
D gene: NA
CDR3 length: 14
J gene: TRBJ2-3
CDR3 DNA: TGTGCCAGCAGCGGGCCGGGGCCCCGGGATACGCAGTATTTT
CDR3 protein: CASSGPGPRDTQYF

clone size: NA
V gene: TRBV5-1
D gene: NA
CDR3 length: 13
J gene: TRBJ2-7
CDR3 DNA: TGCGCCAGCAGCTTGGGGCAGGGTTGGGAGCAGTACTTC
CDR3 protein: CASSLGQGWEQYF

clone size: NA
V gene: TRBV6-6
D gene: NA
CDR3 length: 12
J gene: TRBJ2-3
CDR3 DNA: TGTGCCAGCAGACAGAACACAGATACGCAGTATTTT
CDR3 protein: CASRQNTDTQYF

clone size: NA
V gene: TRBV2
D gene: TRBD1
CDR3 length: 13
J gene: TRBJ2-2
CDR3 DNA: TGTGCCAGCGAACAGGGGGGCACCGGGGAGCTGTTTTTT
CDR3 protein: CASEQGGTGELFF

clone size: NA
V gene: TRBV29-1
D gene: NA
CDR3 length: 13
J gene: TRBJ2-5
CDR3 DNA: TGCAGCGTCGATGGGGGTAGGGCGGCGACCCAGTACTTC
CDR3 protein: CSVDGGRAATQYF

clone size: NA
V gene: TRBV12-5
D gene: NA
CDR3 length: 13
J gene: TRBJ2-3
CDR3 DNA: TGTGCTAGTGGTCTCCGGGACGCAGATACGCAGTATTTT
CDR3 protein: CASGLRDADTQYF

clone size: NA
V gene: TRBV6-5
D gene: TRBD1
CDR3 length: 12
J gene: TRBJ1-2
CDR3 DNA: TGTGCCAGCAGTCCGGACAGGGTAGGCTACACCTTC
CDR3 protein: CASSPDRVGYTF

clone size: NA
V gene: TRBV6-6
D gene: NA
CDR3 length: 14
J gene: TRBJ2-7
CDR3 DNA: TGTGCCAGCAGTTACTCGGACAACTCCTACGAGCAGTACTTC
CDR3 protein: CASSYSDNSYEQYF

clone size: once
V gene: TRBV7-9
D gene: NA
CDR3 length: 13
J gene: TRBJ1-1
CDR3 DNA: TGTGCCAGCAGCCTCCCTCATGAGGGTGAAGCTTTCTTT
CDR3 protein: CASSLPHEGEAFF

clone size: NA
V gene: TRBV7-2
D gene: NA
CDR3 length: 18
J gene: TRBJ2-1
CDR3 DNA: TGTGCCAGCAGAGTAACAGAGACAGCCTACAGCTCCTACAATGAGCAGTTCTTC
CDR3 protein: CASRVTETAYSSYNEQFF

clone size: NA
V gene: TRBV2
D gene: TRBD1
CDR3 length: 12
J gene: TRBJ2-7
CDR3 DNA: TGTGCCAGCAGTGATGGGACAGACGAGCAGTACTTC
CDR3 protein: CASSDGTDEQYF

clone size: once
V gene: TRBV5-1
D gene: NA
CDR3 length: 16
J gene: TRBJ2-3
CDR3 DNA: TGCGCCAGCAGCTTAAGGGACCGCGGGCAAATAGATACGCAGTATTTT
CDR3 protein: CASSLRDRGQIDTQYF

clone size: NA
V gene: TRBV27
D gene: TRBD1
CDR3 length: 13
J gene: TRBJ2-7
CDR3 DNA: TGTGCCAGCAGCCGACAGGGAAGCTACGAGCAGTACTTC
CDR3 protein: CASSRQGSYEQYF

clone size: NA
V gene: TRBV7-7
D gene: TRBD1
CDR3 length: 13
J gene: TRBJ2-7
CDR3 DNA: TGTGCTAGCAGCGTGGACAGGTTCGACGAGCAGTACTTC
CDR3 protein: CASSVDRFDEQYF

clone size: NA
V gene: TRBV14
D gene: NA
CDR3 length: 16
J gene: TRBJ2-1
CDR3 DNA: TGTGCCAGCAGCCGCGCGGGGTGGTCCCCCTGGGATGAGCAGTTCTTC
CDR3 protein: CASSRAGWSPWDEQFF

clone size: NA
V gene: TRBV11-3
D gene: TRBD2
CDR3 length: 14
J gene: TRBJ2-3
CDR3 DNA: TGTGCCAGCAGCTTTGGGGGGGACACAGATACGCAGTATTTT
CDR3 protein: CASSFGGDTDTQYF

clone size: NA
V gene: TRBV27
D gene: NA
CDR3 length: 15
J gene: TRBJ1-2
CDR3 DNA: TGTGCCAGCAGTTTATCAGGCAACCTAGGGTATGGCTACACCTTC
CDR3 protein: CASSLSGNLGYGYTF

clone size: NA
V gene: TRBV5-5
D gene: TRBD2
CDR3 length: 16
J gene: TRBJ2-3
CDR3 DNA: TGTGCCAGCAGCTTTCGGGCGGGAGTAGGGTCAGATACGCAGTATTTT
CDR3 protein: CASSFRAGVGSDTQYF

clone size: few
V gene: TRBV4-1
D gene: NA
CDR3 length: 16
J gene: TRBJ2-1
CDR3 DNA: TGCGCCAGCAGCCAATCTTTCTCAAGCAGTGCGAATGAGCAGTTCTTC
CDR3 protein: CASSQSFSSSANEQFF

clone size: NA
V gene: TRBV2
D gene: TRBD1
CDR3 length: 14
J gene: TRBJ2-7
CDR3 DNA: TGTGCCAGCAGTGGCCGGGACAGGGGCTACGAGCAGTACTTC
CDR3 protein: CASSGRDRGYEQYF

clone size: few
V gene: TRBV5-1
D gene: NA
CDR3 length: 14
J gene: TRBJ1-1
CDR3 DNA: TGCGCCAGCAGCTTGGGAGGAGGGTACACTGAAGCTTTCTTT
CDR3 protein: CASSLGGGYTEAFF

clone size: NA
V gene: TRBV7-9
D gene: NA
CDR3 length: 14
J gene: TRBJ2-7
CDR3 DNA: TGTGCCAGCAGCTTAGAAGACTCCCCCTACGAGCAGTACTTC
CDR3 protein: CASSLEDSPYEQYF

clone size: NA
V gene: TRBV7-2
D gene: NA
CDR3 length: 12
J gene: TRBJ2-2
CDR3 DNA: TGTGCCAGCAGCCAAGACACCGGGGAGCTGTTTTTT
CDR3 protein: CASSQDTGELFF

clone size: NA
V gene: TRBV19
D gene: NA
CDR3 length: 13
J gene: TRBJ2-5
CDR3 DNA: TGTGCCAGTAGTATGTTCGAGCGGGAGACCCAGTACTTC
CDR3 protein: CASSMFERETQYF

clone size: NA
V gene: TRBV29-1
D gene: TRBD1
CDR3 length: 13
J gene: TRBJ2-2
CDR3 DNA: TGCAGCGTGGGGGGACAGGGTTACGGGGAGCTGTTTTTT
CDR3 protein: CSVGGQGYGELFF

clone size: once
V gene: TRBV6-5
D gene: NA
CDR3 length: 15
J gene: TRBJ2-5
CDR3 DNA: TGTGCCAGCAGTTACTCGATAACGGGAAAAGGGACCCAGTACTTC
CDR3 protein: CASSYSITGKGTQYF

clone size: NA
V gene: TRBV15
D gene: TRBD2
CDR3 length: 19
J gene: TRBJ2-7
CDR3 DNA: TGTGCCACCAGCAGAGAGAGCGGGCTAGCGGGGGGCCCTTCCTACGAGCAGTACTTC
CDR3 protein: CATSRESGLAGGPSYEQYF

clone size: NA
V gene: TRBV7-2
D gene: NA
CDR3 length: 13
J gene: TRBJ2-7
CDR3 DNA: TGTGCCAGCAGCGTACAGGAGGATTACGAGCAGTACTTC
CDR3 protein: CASSVQEDYEQYF

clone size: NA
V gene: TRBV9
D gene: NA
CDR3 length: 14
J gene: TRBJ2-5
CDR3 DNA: TGTGCCAGCAGCGTAAGCAGGGGCCAAGAGACCCAGTACTTC
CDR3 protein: CASSVSRGQETQYF

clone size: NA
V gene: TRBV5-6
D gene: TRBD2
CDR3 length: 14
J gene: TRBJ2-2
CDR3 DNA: TGTGCCAGCAGCCCCGTACTAGCGGCCGGGGAGCTGTTTTTT
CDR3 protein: CASSPVLAAGELFF

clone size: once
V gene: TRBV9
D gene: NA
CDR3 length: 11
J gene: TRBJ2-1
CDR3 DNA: TGTGCCAGCAGCGTAGACGATGAGCAGTTCTTC
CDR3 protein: CASSVDDEQFF

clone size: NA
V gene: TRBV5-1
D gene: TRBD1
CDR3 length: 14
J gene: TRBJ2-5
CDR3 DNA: TGCGCCAGCAGCCCAGGGACAGGTGGGGAGACCCAGTACTTC
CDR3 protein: CASSPGTGGETQYF

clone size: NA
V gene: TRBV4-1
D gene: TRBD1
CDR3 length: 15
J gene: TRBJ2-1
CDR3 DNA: TGCGCCAGCAGCCATCTCGGGACAGGCGGCGATGAGCAGTTCTTC
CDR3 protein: CASSHLGTGGDEQFF

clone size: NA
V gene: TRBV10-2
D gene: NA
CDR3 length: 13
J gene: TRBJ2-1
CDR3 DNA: TGCGCCAGCAGTGAGGGGAGGTACAATGAGCAGTTCTTC
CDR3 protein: CASSEGRYNEQFF

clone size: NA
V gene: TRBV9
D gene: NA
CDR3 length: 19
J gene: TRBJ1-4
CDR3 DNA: TGTGCCAGCAGCGTAGAGCCGGCGGCGGCCGGAGGAACTAATGAAAAACTGTTTTTT
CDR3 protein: CASSVEPAAAGGTNEKLFF

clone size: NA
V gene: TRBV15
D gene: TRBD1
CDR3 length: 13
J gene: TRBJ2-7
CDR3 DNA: TGTGCCACCAGCAACGCAGGGGGCTACGAGCAGTACTTC
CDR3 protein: CATSNAGGYEQYF

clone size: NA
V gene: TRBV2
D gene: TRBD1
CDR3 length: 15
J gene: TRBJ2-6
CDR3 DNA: TGTGCCGGAGGACAGGGGCTCTCTGGGGCCAACGTCCTGACTTTC
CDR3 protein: CAGGQGLSGANVLTF

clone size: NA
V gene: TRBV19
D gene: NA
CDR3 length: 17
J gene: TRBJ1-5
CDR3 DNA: TGTGCCAGTAGTACATGGACAGCCGAAGGGGGGTATCAGCCCCAGCATTTT
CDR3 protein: CASSTWTAEGGYQPQHF

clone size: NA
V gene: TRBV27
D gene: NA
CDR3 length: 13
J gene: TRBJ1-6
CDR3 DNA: TGTGCCAGCAGTTTCCTCGCGAATTCACCCCTCCACTTT
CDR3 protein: CASSFLANSPLHF

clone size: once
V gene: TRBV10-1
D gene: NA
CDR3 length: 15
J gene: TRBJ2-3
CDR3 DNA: TGCGCCAGCAGTGTAGCCGCGGGGGCCAGCGATACGCAGTATTTT
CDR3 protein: CASSVAAGASDTQYF

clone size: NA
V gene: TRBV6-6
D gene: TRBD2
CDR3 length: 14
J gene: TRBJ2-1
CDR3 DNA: TGTGCCAGCAGTTACGGGACTAGCGGTAGTGAGCAGTTCTTC
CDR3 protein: CASSYGTSGSEQFF

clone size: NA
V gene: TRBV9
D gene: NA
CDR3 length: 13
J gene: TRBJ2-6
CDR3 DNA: TGTGCCAGCAGTCGGGCTGGGGCCAACGTCCTGACTTTC
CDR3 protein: CASSRAGANVLTF

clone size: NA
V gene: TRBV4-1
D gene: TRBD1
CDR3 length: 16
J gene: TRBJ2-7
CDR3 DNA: TGCGCCAGCAGCCAATCAGACAGGGCCTTTGGGTACGAGCAGTACTTC
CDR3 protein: CASSQSDRAFGYEQYF